These T cell receptor beta chains were read from a single sample in a study of T-cell reconstitution after alpha-beta-depleted transplantation in children. In TCRdb, the PCR reads were re-called with MiXCR into one record per CDR3 protein. The sample carries roughly 400,000 distinct CDR3 sequences, just over 20% recorded once. Sequences were derived from PBMCs from the stem cell graft donor, sampled from the stem cell graft. The source of these receptors is a human donor who donated a stem cell graft to a child with acute myeloid leukemia. CDR3s include the opening cysteine and the closing phenylalanine or tryptophan. D genes are given only for firm matches. Expanded clones are given a class, and other clones once, few, many or no size at all.

D	size	J	V	DNA	CDR3
TRBD1	few	TRBJ2-2	TRBV5-1	TGCGCCAGCAGCTTTGGGACAGGGGCCGGGGAGCTGTTTTTT	CASSFGTGAGELFF
NA	many	TRBJ2-1	TRBV20-1	TGCAGTGTACAGGGTCGGTTAGGTGAGCAGTTCTTC	CSVQGRLGEQFF
NA	NA	TRBJ2-1	TRBV12-3/TRBV12-4	TGTGCCAGCAGTTTAGATCTAGGCTCCTACAATGAGCAGTTCTTC	CASSLDLGSYNEQFF
TRBD2	NA	TRBJ2-2	TRBV24-1	TGTGCCACCAGTGACCGGACTAGCGGGAGGGTTGGGGAGCTGTTTTTT	CATSDRTSGRVGELFF
TRBD2	NA	TRBJ2-3	TRBV27	TGTGCCAGCAGGGGGGGGACTAGCGGATTCACAGATACGCAGTATTTT	CASRGGTSGFTDTQYF
TRBD2	NA	TRBJ2-7	TRBV6-1	TGTGCCACAAAAACTAGCGGCTCCTACGAGCAGTACTTC	CATKTSGSYEQYF
TRBD1	NA	TRBJ1-5	TRBV28	TGTGCCAGCAGCCTTTCGACAGGGGATTTTGGTCAGCCCCAGCATTTT	CASSLSTGDFGQPQHF
NA	NA	TRBJ2-7	TRBV6-2/TRBV6-3	TGTGCCAGCAGTTACGGCCCGGGGGAGCGGTTTTACGAGCAGTACTTC	CASSYGPGERFYEQYF
NA	NA	TRBJ2-4	TRBV28	TGTGCCAGCAGGGCAGACGAGGCCAAAAACATTCAGTACTTC	CASRADEAKNIQYF
TRBD1	few	TRBJ2-3	TRBV6-5	TGTGCCAGCAGTTACGACAGGGGGACAGATACGCAGTATTTT	CASSYDRGTDTQYF
NA	many	TRBJ2-7	TRBV29-1	TGCAGCGTTGAAGGTAGTAACGAGCAGTACTTC	CSVEGSNEQYF
TRBD2	NA	TRBJ2-1	TRBV4-1	TGCGCCAGCAGCCGGAATTTGGGACTAGCGGGAAGTGTAGCCCGGTTAGGCTCCTACAATGAGCAGTTCTTC	CASSRNLGLAGSVARLGSYNEQFF
NA	NA	TRBJ2-5	TRBV3-1	TGTGCCAGCAGCCCGTCGAGAGGGGCCTGGGAGACCCAGTACTTC	CASSPSRGAWETQYF
NA	NA	TRBJ2-5	TRBV20-1	TGCTGTGCTAGAGATCTTTGGGGGCTGGGAGAGACCCAGTACTTC	CCARDLWGLGETQYF
TRBD2	NA	TRBJ2-1	TRBV19	TGTGCCAGTACGACCACCTGGGGGGGACTAGCCCTCAATGAGCAGTTCTTC	CASTTTWGGLALNEQFF
TRBD1	NA	TRBJ1-5	TRBV12-3/TRBV12-4	TGTGCCAGCAGCCGACAGGGACGGGAACAGCCCCAGCATTTT	CASSRQGREQPQHF
NA	NA	TRBJ2-7	TRBV28	TGTGCCAGCATACGCCTCCTAGGAGGGCCTGGGGAGCAGTACTTC	CASIRLLGGPGEQYF
NA	many	TRBJ2-6	TRBV6-1	TGTGCCAGCACAGGGCCTGGGGCCAACGTCCTGACTTTC	CASTGPGANVLTF
NA	NA	TRBJ2-1	TRBV7-9	TGTGCCAGCAGCAGCTCTCGGGGATTAATGTACAATGAGCAGTTCTTC	CASSSSRGLMYNEQFF
NA	many	TRBJ2-3	TRBV29-1	TGCAGCGTTTTTGGGACACCCAGCACAGATACGCAGTATTTT	CSVFGTPSTDTQYF
NA	NA	TRBJ1-5	TRBV15	TGTGCCACCAGCACAGCGAGGGGGTGGAATCAGCCCCAGCATTTT	CATSTARGWNQPQHF
NA	NA	TRBJ2-2	TRBV5-1	TGCGCCAGCAGAGGATCAGGGGACACCGGGGAGCTGTTTTTT	CASRGSGDTGELFF
NA	NA	TRBJ1-1	TRBV3-1	TGTGCCAGCAGCCGCGGTATTCGGGTTGGGGCTTTCTTT	CASSRGIRVGAFF
NA	NA	TRBJ2-7	TRBV9	TGTGCCAGCAGCGACGGGGGGCGGTACGAGCAGTACTTC	CASSDGGRYEQYF
NA	NA	TRBJ2-3	TRBV20-1	TGCAGTGCGGTGGCTGGGGGCGCCCGCACAGATACGCAGTATTTT	CSAVAGGARTDTQYF